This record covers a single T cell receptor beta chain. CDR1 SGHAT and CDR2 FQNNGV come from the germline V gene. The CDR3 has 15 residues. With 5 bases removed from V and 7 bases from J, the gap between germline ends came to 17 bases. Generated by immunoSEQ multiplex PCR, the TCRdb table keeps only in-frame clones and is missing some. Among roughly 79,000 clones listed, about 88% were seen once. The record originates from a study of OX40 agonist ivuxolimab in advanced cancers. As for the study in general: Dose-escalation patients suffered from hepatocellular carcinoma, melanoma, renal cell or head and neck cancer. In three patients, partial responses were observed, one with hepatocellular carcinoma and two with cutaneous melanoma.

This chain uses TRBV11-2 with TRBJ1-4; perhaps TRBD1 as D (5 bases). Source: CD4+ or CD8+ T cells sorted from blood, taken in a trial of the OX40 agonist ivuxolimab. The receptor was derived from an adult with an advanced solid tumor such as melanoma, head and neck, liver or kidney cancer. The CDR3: CASSPWGPDSEKLFF. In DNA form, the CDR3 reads TGTGCCAGCAGCCCCTGGGGCCCTGACTCTGAAAAACTGTTTTTT.